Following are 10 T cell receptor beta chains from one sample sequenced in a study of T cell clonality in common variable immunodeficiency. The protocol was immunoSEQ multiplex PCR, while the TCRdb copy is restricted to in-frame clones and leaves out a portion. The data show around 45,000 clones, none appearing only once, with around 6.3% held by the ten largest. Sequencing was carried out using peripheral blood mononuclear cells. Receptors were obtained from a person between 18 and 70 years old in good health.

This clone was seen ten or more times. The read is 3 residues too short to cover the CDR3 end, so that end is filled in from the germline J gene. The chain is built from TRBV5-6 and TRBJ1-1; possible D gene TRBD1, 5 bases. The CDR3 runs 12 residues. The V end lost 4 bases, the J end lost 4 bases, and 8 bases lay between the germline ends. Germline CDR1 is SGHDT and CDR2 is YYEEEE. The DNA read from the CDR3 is TGTGCCAGCAGCCAGGGTGGCACTGAA. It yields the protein CASSQGGTE. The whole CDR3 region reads CASSQGGTEAFF.

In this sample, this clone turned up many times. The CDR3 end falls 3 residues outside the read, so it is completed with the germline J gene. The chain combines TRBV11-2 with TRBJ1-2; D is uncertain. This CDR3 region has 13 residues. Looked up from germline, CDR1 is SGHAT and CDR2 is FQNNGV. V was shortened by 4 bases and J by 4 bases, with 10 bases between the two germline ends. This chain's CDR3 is CASSSSGPYGYTF. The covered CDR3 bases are TGTGCCAGCAGCTCGAGCGGTCCCTATGGC.

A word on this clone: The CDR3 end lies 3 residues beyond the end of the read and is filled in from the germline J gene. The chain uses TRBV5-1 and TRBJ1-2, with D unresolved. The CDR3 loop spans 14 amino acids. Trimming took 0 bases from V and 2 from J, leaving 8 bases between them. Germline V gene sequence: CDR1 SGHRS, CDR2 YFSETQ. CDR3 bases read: TGCGCCAGCAGCTTGGCTCTGGGCAACTATGGC. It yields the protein CASSLALGNYG. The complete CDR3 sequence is CASSLALGNYGYTF.

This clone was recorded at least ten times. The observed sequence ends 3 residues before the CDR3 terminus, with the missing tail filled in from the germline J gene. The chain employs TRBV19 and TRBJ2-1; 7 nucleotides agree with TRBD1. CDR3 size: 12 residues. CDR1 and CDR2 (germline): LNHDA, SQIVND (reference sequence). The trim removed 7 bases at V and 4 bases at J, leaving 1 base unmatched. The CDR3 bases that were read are TGTGCCAGTAAGGACAGGTACAATGAG. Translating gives CASKDRYNE. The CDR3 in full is CASKDRYNEQFF.

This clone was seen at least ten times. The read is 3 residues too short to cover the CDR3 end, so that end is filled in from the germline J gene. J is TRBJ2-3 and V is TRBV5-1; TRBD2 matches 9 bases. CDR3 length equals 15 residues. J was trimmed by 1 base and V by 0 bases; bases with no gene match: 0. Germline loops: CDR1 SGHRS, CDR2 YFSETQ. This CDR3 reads CASSLGLAGTDTQYF. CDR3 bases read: TGCGCCAGCAGCTTGGGACTAGCGGGCACAGATACG.

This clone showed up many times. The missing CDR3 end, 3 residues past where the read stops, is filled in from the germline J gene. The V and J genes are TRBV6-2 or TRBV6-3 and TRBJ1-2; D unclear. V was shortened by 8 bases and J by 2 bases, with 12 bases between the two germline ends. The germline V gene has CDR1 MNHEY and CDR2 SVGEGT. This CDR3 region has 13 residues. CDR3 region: CASGKQPNYGYTF. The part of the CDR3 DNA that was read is TGTGCCAGCGGTAAACAGCCAAACTATGGC.

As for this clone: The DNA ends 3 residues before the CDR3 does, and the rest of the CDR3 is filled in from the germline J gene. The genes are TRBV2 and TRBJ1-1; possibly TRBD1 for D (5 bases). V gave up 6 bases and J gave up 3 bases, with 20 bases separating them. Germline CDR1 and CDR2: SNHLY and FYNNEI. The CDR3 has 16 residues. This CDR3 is CASRDLTYRTDTEAFF. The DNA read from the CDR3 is TGTGCCAGCAGGGACCTTACCTACAGGACGGACACTGAA. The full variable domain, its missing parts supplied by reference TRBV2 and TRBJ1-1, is EPEVTQTPSHQVTQMGQEVILRCVPISNHLYFYWYRQILGQKVEFLVSFYNNEISEKSEIFDDQFSVERPDGSNFTLKIRSTKLEDSAMYFCASRDLTYRTDTEAFFGQGTRLTVV.

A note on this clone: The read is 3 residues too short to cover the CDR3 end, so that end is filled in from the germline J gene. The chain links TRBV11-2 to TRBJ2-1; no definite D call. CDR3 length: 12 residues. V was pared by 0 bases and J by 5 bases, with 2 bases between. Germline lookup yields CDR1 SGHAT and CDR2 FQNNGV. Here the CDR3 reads CASSLDNNEQFF. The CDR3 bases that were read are TGTGCCAGCAGCTTAGATAACAATGAG. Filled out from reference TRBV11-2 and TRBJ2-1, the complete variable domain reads EAGVAQSPRYKIIEKRQSVAFWCNPISGHATLYWYQQILGQGPKLLIQFQNNGVVDDSQLPKDRFSAERLKGVDSTLKIQPAKLEDSAVYLCASSLDNNEQFFGPGTRLTVL.

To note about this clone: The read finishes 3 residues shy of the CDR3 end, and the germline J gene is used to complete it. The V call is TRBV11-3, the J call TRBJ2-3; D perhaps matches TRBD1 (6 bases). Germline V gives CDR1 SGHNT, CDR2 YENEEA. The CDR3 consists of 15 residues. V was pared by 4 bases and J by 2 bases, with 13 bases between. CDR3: CASSSRGGDTDTQYF. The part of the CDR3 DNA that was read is TGTGCCAGCAGCTCCCGAGGGGGAGACACAGATACG.

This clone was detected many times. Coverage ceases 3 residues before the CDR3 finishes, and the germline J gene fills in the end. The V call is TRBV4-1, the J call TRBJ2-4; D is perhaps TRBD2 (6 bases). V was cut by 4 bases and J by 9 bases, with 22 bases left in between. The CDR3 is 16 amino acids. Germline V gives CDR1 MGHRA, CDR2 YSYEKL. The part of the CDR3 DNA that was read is TGCGCCAGCAGCCCAGCCCCCACGGGACTTTCGGTCATT. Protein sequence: CASSPAPTGLSVI. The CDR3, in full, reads CASSPAPTGLSVIQYF.